The 26 T cell receptor beta chains in this list originate from one sample, sequenced in a study of blood T cell repertoires in COVID-19. Repertoires were generated with immunoSEQ multiplex PCR, while TCRdb's copy carries only in-frame clones and drops some. The sample holds approximately 220,000 clones, roughly 87% seen once. Sequencing was carried out using PBMCs or T cells enriched from blood (not recorded which). The origin of the receptors is a woman in her twenties or thirties with acute COVID-19.

J is TRBJ2-6 and V is TRBV10-2; D remains ambiguous. Trimming took 8 bases from V and 1 from J, leaving 18 bases between them. There are 17 residues in the CDR3. Looked up from germline, CDR1 is WSHSY and CDR2 is SAAADI. The CDR3: CASQRLGAASGANVLTF. The CDR3 nucleotides are TGCGCCAGCCAGAGATTGGGCGCTGCATCTGGGGCCAACGTCCTGACTTTC.

The chain links TRBV19 to TRBJ1-3; 7 bases map to TRBD1. Losses at the gene ends were 6 bases for V and 0 bases for J; bases not matched to a gene: 5. From germline, CDR1 is LNHDA and CDR2 SQIVND (reference sequence). The CDR3 loop spans 15 amino acids. The CDR3 nucleotides read TGTGCCAGTAGGGGACAGTCTCCCTCTGGAAACACCATATATTTT. Amino acid sequence: CASRGQSPSGNTIYF.

The V gene is TRBV19, the J gene TRBJ2-1; no reliable D call. There are 13 residues in the CDR3. Germline-derived CDR1 and CDR2 are LNHDA and SQIVND (reference sequence). V was shortened by 9 bases and J by 0 bases, with 9 bases between the two germline ends. CDR3 sequence: CASQKDSYNEQFF. The CDR3 DNA follows: TGTGCCAGCCAGAAAGACTCCTACAATGAGCAGTTCTTC.

The gene calls are TRBV6-5 and TRBJ1-2; D gene unclear. Per germline, CDR1 MNHEY and CDR2 SVGAGI. V shed 7 bases and J shed 8 bases, with 14 bases lying between them. This CDR3 contains 12 residues. This CDR3 is CASTRGNWGYTF. The CDR3, as DNA: TGTGCCAGCACCCGCGGTAATTGGGGCTACACCTTC.

The genes are TRBV27 and TRBJ1-2, with 8 bases identical to TRBD1. The CDR3 runs 13 residues. V shed 5 bases, J shed 6 bases, and the junction held 5 bases outside the gene matches. Germline CDR1 is MNHEY and CDR2 is SMNVEV (reference sequence). The CDR3 region is CASSTSTGDGYTF. The CDR3 nucleotides read TGTGCCAGCAGTACCTCGACAGGGGATGGCTACACCTTC.

V and J are TRBV12-3 or TRBV12-4 and TRBJ1-2, with D possibly TRBD1 on 6 matching bases. V lost 6 bases and J lost 4, with 12 bases in between. The CDR3 sequence is 13 residues long. The CDR3 protein is CASSPGGLYGYTF. The CDR3 nucleotides are TGTGCCAGCAGCCCGGGGGGCCTCTATGGCTACACCTTC.

This clone was picked up a small number of times. This rearrangement joins TRBV28 to TRBJ1-3; D unresolved. This CDR3 is 14 amino acids long. Per the germline V gene, CDR1 is MDHEN and CDR2 is SYDVKM. With 8 bases removed from V and 0 bases from J, the gap between germline ends came to 11 bases. DNA for the CDR3: TGTGCCAGCGCAGGAACGCTCTCTGGAAACACCATATATTTT. This sequence encodes CASAGTLSGNTIYF.

The rearrangement joins TRBV10-3 to TRBJ2-5, with TRBD2 matching over 10 bases. The CDR3 extends over 16 amino acids. Unmatched junction bases numbered 8, after V lost 3 bases and J lost 4 bases. Germline V lookup: CDR1 ENHRY, CDR2 SYGVKD. As DNA, the CDR3 is TGTGCCATCAGTGATGGTCCTAGCGGGGGTGGAGAGACCCAGTACTTC. It is translated as CAISDGPSGGGETQYF.

Of note for this clone: Its ends do not fully match the called genes, so a read error is possible. This chain links TRBV7-9 with TRBJ1-1; D is undetermined. This CDR3 is 13 amino acids long. Germline CDR1 and CDR2: SEHNR and FQNEAQ (reference sequence). Written as DNA, the CDR3 is TGTGCCAGCAGCCTAGCTCAACGCATCGGAGCTTTCTTT. This sequence encodes CASSLAQRIGAFF.

The rearrangement uses TRBV11-2 and TRBJ2-7, with TRBD2 as a possible D gene (6 bases). V lost 0 bases, J lost 0 bases, and 9 bases lay in between. The germline gives CDR1 SGHAT, CDR2 FQNNGV. The length of the CDR3 is 15 residues. CDR3 region: CASSLEWRGSYEQYF. The CDR3 DNA reads TGTGCCAGCAGCTTAGAGTGGCGGGGCTCCTACGAGCAGTACTTC. The whole variable domain, remainder taken from reference TRBV11-2 and TRBJ2-7, is EAGVAQSPRYKIIEKRQSVAFWCNPISGHATLYWYQQILGQGPKLLIQFQNNGVVDDSQLPKDRFSAERLKGVDSTLKIQPAKLEDSAVYLCASSLEWRGSYEQYFGPGTRLTVT.

The chain recombines TRBV19 with TRBJ1-1, with 8 bases that match TRBD1. This CDR3 has 15 residues. CDR1 is LNHDA, CDR2 SQIVND, per germline (reference sequence). The V and J ends lost 5 bases and 6 bases, in that order; junction bases with no gene match: 11. CDR3 bases: TGTGCCAGTAGTTTCCCCCCAGGGGGCGAGGCTGAAGCTTTCTTT. As protein: CASSFPPGGEAEAFF. The full variable domain, with the rest looked up from reference TRBV19 and TRBJ1-1, is DGGITQSPKYLFRKEGQNVTLSCEQNLNHDAMYWYRQDPGQGLRLIYYSQIVNDFQKGDIAEGYSVSREKKESFPLTVTSAQKNPTAFYLCASSFPPGGEAEAFFGQGTRLTVV.

The V and J genes are TRBV7-9 and TRBJ1-6; D perhaps matches TRBD1 (5 bases). Germline loops: CDR1 SEHNR, CDR2 FQNEAQ (reference sequence). The length of the CDR3 is 14 residues. Trimming removed 6 bases from V and 12 bases from J, with 18 bases in between. The DNA for the CDR3 is TGTGCCAGCAGGCCGACAGCCGACTCCGGACCCCTCCACTTT. This sequence encodes CASRPTADSGPLHF.

The CDR3: CASSLDRVQETQYF. CDR3 in DNA: TGTGCCAGCAGCTTGGACAGGGTTCAAGAGACCCAGTACTTC. V is TRBV5-4 and J is TRBJ2-5; possible D gene TRBD1, 6 bases. Trimming removed 0 bases from V and 2 bases from J, with 8 bases in between. Germline CDR1 SGHNT, CDR2 YYREEE (reference sequence). CDR3 length: 14 residues.

CDR3 protein: CASSSTGLANYGYTF. The CDR3, as DNA: TGTGCCAGCAGCTCCACAGGCCTTGCTAACTATGGCTACACCTTC. The chain carries TRBV7-9 and TRBJ1-2; D is perhaps TRBD1 (5 bases). The germline CDR1 and CDR2 sequences are SEHNR and FQNEAQ (reference sequence). Trimming stripped 4 bases from V and 0 bases from J, with 12 bases between. The CDR3 totals 15 residues.

The chain joins TRBV7-8 to TRBJ1-1; 7 bases match TRBD1. Per germline, CDR1 SGHVS and CDR2 FQNEAQ. CDR3 length equals 19 residues. The J segment lost 5 bases and the V segment lost 7 bases, leaving 25 bases of the junction unmatched. The CDR3, as DNA: TGTGCCAGCAACAAAAGTAGGGACTTTGACAGGGTTTATAAAACTGAAGCTTTCTTT. Protein product: CASNKSRDFDRVYKTEAFF.

This clone was detected a few times. The gene calls are TRBV6-5 and TRBJ2-7, with 7 bases lining up with TRBD1. Germline values: CDR1 MNHEY, CDR2 SVGAGI. Germline trimming cut 7 bases from V and 0 bases from J; bases unmatched to any gene: 3. This CDR3 has 13 residues. CDR3 sequence: CASTGGLSYEQYF. The CDR3 nucleotides read TGTGCCAGCACAGGGGGTCTCTCCTACGAGCAGTACTTC.

The rearrangement uses TRBV3-1 (or the pseudogene TRBV3-2) and TRBJ1-2; 9 positions match TRBD1. This CDR3 is built from 18 residues. CDR1 is LGHDT, CDR2 YNNKEL, per germline (reference sequence). V dropped 3 bases and J dropped 0; count of bases not matched to a gene: 11. CDR3 loop: CASSQDPGQGIANYGYTF. The CDR3 bases are TGTGCCAGCAGCCAGGATCCGGGACAGGGTATAGCTAACTATGGCTACACCTTC.

V gene TRBV2 combines with J gene TRBJ1-2; tentative D call: TRBD1 (6 bases). This CDR3 comprises 11 residues. The V and J ends lost 8 bases and 7 bases respectively, with 11 bases between them. Germline V lookup: CDR1 SNHLY, CDR2 FYNNEI. DNA for the CDR3: TGTGCCAGCGGGGGCGGCCCTGGCTACACCTTC. It codes for CASGGGPGYTF.

CDR3 loop: CAISESGGSRDQHF. The CDR3 nucleotides read TGTGCCATCAGTGAGTCAGGTGGTTCTAGAGACCAGCATTTT. The chain combines TRBV10-3 with TRBJ1-5, with D uncertain. This CDR3 contains 14 residues. Trimming cost V 0 bases and J 12 bases, with 15 bases left between them. The germline V gene encodes CDR1 ENHRY and CDR2 SYGVKD.

J is TRBJ1-5 and V is TRBV27, with TRBD1 matching 11 bases. The V and J ends lost 4 bases and 6 bases, in that order; junction bases with no gene match: 2. This CDR3 region has 14 residues. In germline, CDR1 is MNHEY, CDR2 SMNVEV (reference sequence). In nucleotides, the CDR3 is TGTGCCAGCAGTTGGACAGGGGGCGGTCAGCCCCAGCATTTT. Residues: CASSWTGGGQPQHF.

The chain links TRBV7-9 to TRBJ2-5, with 9 bases identical to TRBD1. The junction had 8 bases not matched to a gene; V was cut back by 5 bases and J by 1 base. CDR3 length: 16 amino acids. CDR1 and CDR2 from the germline V gene are SEHNR and FQNEAQ (reference sequence). Here the CDR3 DNA reads TGTGCCAGCAGCCTGGGGACAGGGCTCTTCCAAGAGACCCAGTACTTC. Amino acid sequence: CASSLGTGLFQETQYF.

The chain employs TRBV7-9 and TRBJ2-2; no firm D call. Germline lookup yields CDR1 SEHNR and CDR2 FQNEAQ (reference sequence). Deletions cut 5 bases from V and 6 bases from J, with 10 bases between. The CDR3 is 13 amino acids. The CDR3 DNA reads TGTGCCAGCAGCCCCAATATAGCCGGGGAGCTGTTTTTT. Translation gives CASSPNIAGELFF.

The rearrangement links TRBV6-5 to TRBJ1-6; 7 nucleotides line up with TRBD1. Germline V lookup: CDR1 MNHEY, CDR2 SVGAGI. This CDR3 contains 15 residues. With 5 bases clipped from V and 9 bases from J, the junction kept 10 bases outside the gene matches. CDR3 in DNA: TGTGCCAGCAGTCGCCTGGCCAGGGGGGTTTCACCCCTCCACTTT. It is translated as CASSRLARGVSPLHF.

The chain links TRBV11-2 to TRBJ1-5; no clear D gene. V lost 0 bases and J 1 base, leaving 10 bases between the germline ends. The CDR3 spans 16 residues. Germline V CDR1 and CDR2: SGHAT, FQNNGV. As DNA, the CDR3 is TGTGCCAGCAGCTTAGATTATAGCTGGAGCAATCAGCCCCAGCATTTT. This codes for CASSLDYSWSNQPQHF.

A few counts support this clone. This rearrangement joins TRBV28 to TRBJ1-4; D is unresolved. The CDR3 covers 11 residues. The germline V gene encodes CDR1 MDHEN and CDR2 SYDVKM. Deletions cut 6 bases from V and 6 bases from J, with 5 bases between. CDR3 nucleotide sequence: TGTGCCAGCAGGGGAGATGAAAAACTGTTTTTT. Translating it yields CASRGDEKLFF.

The V call is TRBV7-9, the J call TRBJ1-2; D is perhaps TRBD1 (5 bases). Trimming left V 1 base short and J 6 bases short, with 6 bases between. Germline loops: CDR1 SEHNR, CDR2 FQNEAQ (reference sequence). CDR3 length: 12 amino acids. Here the CDR3 reads CASSLEGDGYTF. DNA for the CDR3: TGTGCCAGCAGCTTAGAAGGGGATGGCTACACCTTC.